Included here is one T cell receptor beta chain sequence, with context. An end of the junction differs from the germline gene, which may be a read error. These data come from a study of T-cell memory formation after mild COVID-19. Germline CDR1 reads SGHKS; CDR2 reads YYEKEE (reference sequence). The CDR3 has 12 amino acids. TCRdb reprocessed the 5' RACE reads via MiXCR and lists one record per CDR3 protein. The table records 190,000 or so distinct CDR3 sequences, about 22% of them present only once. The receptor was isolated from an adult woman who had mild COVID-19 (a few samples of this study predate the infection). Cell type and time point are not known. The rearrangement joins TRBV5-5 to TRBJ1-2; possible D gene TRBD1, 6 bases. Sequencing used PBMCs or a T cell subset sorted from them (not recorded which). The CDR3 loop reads CASSHLQGPLAF. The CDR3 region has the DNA TGTGCCAGCAGCCATCTACAGGGCCCGCTCGCCTTC.